The present T cell receptor beta chain was sequenced within a study of blood T cell repertoires in COVID-19. Study-wide background: The samples span acute and convalescent COVID-19 from the United States, Italy and Spain. T cells, B-cell-depleted T cells, or PBMCs provided the cDNA or gDNA that served as material.

The CDR3 totals 12 residues. V lost 7 bases, J lost 3 bases, and 7 bases lay in between. Germline lookup yields CDR1 SNHLY and CDR2 FYNNEI. Original data processing: Cell counts per sample came from amplifying reference gene primers. Only in-frame clones appear in the TCRdb table, and some are missing; sequencing was by immunoSEQ multiplex PCR. V and J calls and clone size are copied from that table; D and trimming were computed from the DNA. The sample lists 15,000 to 18,000 clones; 75% to 90% were seen once. The chain recombines TRBV2 with TRBJ2-4; D unresolved. The TCR sequence derives from a man of 80 years or more with active or convalescent COVID-19. The sequenced material came from peripheral blood. CDR3 nucleotides: TGTGCCAGCAATCGCGACAAAAACATTCAGTACTTC. Encoded protein: CASNRDKNIQYF.